A single T cell receptor beta chain is shown here with its context. Its antigen remains unidentified. The sample comes from a study of post-analysis software for immune sequencing data. Study-wide results and limits: There was significantly lower normalized Chao1 diversity in multiple sclerosis patients than in controls. A few TRBV segments (TRBV5-6, TRBV5-1 and TRBV20-1 among them) occurred more frequently in patients than in controls.

Included in the TCR beta cDNA libraries were unique molecular identifiers. Researchers reported 400,000 to 550,000 cDNA molecules coming from around 1 to 9.1 million T cells. TCRdb analysed the PCR reads with MiXCR anew, one entry per CDR3 protein. The sample shows 750,000 to 900,000 distinct CDR3 sequences, under 60% of them seen only once. Between the trimmed V and J ends, which lost 6 bases and 0 bases, there was a span of 14 bases. There are 15 residues in the CDR3. Germline CDR1 and CDR2: ENHRY and SYGVKD. Sequencing was done on a sample of blood. The rearrangement uses TRBV10-3 and TRBJ1-2; D call uncertain. This clonotype originated in a girl between 10 and 17 years old with multiple sclerosis. CDR3 loop: CAIRSPAKANYGYTF. The CDR3, as DNA: TGTGCCATCAGGAGCCCGGCGAAAGCTAACTATGGCTACACCTTC.